The present TCR beta chain was sequenced within a study of T-cell reconstitution after alpha-beta-depleted transplantation in children. Preparing the TCRbeta library involved the use of unique molecular identifiers. TCRdb reanalysed the PCR reads using MiXCR and keeps one entry per CDR3 protein. The sample consists of fewer than 130,000 distinct CDR3 sequences, 10% of them appearing once. Ten or more counts support this clonotype. Trimming left V 3 bases short and J 5 bases short, with 14 bases between. This CDR3 spans 15 amino acids. Sequenced material: PBMCs from the stem cell graft donor, taken from the stem cell graft. V and J are TRBV12-3 or TRBV12-4 and TRBJ2-1, with a tentative D call TRBD1 (6 bases). The sequence derives from a human donor who donated a stem cell graft to a child with acute lymphoblastic leukemia. The CDR3 protein is CASSFQGSVHNEQFF. The DNA for the CDR3 is TGTGCCAGCAGTTTTCAGGGGTCTGTGCACAATGAGCAGTTCTTC.